Each of the 5 T cell receptor beta chains below was sequenced from the same sample in a study of shared clonotypes between healthy human individuals. Measured with immunoSEQ multiplex PCR; TCRdb has only the in-frame clones, and not every one. The data contain 650,000 to 800,000 clones, around 92% of them seen just once; the ten biggest clones take up approximately 22%. As defined, naive CD8 cells were CD45RO-negative and positively selected for CCR7, with terminally differentiated effector memory CD45RA+ cells excluded. The material sequenced was naive CD8+ T cells sorted from blood. All receptors derive from a man aged 25-40 years in good health.

The chain has TRBV21-1 and TRBJ2-7; the DNA was not used to check the table's D call, TRBD1. TRBV21-1 constitutes a pseudogene. This CDR3 is 14 amino acids long. DNA of the CDR3: TGTGCCAGCAGCGTCCGGCAGGGGGCCTACGAGCAGTACTTC. It specifies CASSVRQGAYEQYF.

The chain uses TRBV11-2 and TRBJ2-1; D is ambiguous. The V gene's germline CDR1 is SGHAT and CDR2 FQNNGV. V lost 1 base and J lost 9, with 10 bases in between. The CDR3 loop spans 13 amino acids. The DNA for the CDR3 is TGTGCCAGCAGCTTAGCTTCATGGACTGAGCAGTTCTTC. Residues: CASSLASWTEQFF. The full variable domain, its missing parts supplied by reference TRBV11-2 and TRBJ2-1, is EAGVAQSPRYKIIEKRQSVAFWCNPISGHATLYWYQQILGQGPKLLIQFQNNGVVDDSQLPKDRFSAERLKGVDSTLKIQPAKLEDSAVYLCASSLASWTEQFFGPGTRLTVL.

The chain links TRBV5-6 to TRBJ2-7; weak D call: TRBD2 (5 bases). Trimming pared 0 bases from V and 4 bases from J, leaving 17 bases between. CDR3 length: 16 amino acids. Germline V gene data show CDR1 as SGHDT and CDR2 as YYEEEE. As DNA, the CDR3 is TGTGCCAGCAGCTTGGCGGGGTATGGGAGTCTTTACGAGCAGTACTTC. It yields the protein CASSLAGYGSLYEQYF.

The chain combines TRBV25-1 with TRBJ1-4; D is ambiguous. V shed 8 bases and J shed 8 bases, with 18 bases lying between them. The CDR3 loop spans 14 amino acids. The germline gives CDR1 MGHDK, CDR2 SYGVNS. The CDR3 DNA follows: TGTGCCAGCGCGCAGCAAGCAACGGGGGAAAAACTGTTTTTT. Its translation is CASAQQATGEKLFF.

The chain combines TRBV4-1 with TRBJ2-7; the match to TRBD2 covers 12 bases. Germline CDR1 reads MGHRA; CDR2 reads YSYEKL. The CDR3 contains 14 residues. The V segment lost 4 bases and the J segment 5 bases; nucleotides outside the gene matches: 3. The CDR3 DNA reads TGCGCCAGCAGCCCCGGACTAGCGGGACACGAGCAGTACTTC. It is translated as CASSPGLAGHEQYF.